This T cell receptor beta chain appears in the sequencing data of a study of shared clonotypes between healthy human individuals. The germline V and J ends were trimmed by 6 bases and 2 bases, with 14 bases remaining between them. This CDR3 is built from 14 residues. CDR1 and CDR2 from the germline V gene are SGHKS and YYEKEE (reference sequence). Approximately 30,000 T cell genomes, or around 300 ng DNA, went into unsorted PBMC replicate PCRs. As handled by the study authors: ImmunoSEQ yielded junction-only sequences lacking quality scores, so filtering differed. This table comes from immunoSEQ multiplex PCR, and its TCRdb copy is limited to in-frame clones, with some not included. Clonal size and the V and J genes are those of that table, whereas D and trimming came from the DNA. The data contain about 530,000 clones, roughly 85% of them singletons.

Sequencing used PBMCs. The receptor was isolated from a woman between 40 and 50 years old in good health. Some clones in this sample may be carry-over from other donors' samples. The J gene is TRBJ1-2, the V gene TRBV5-5, with D perhaps matching TRBD1 (6 bases). The CDR3 nucleotides read TGTGCCAGCAACAGGGACATTGGAAACTATGGCTACACCTTC. Its protein is CASNRDIGNYGYTF.